Listed below are T cell receptor beta chains from one sample, sequenced in a study of blood T cell repertoires in COVID-19. Repertoires were generated with immunoSEQ multiplex PCR, while TCRdb's copy carries only in-frame clones and drops some. The table lists about 110,000 clones, roughly 84% of them singletons. What was sequenced was peripheral blood. The receptors derive from a woman aged 70-85 years with acute or convalescent COVID-19. CDR3s include the opening cysteine and the closing phenylalanine or tryptophan. Each record gives: J gene, clone size, V gene, D gene, CDR3 DNA, CDR3 protein. A D gene is named only where the DNA matches it firmly. Clone size is not always given. Where it is, it says once, few, many or a class for expanded clones.

J: TRBJ2-2
size: -
V: TRBV3-1/TRBV3-2
D: TRBD2
DNA: TGTGCCAGCAGCCAATTTGCGGGGGTCAACACCGGGGAGCTGTTTTTT
CDR3: CASSQFAGVNTGELFF

J: TRBJ1-5
size: -
V: TRBV5-8
D: -
DNA: TGTGCCAGCACGCCGAGGACAGTAGTTCAGCCCCAGCATTTT
CDR3: CASTPRTVVQPQHF

J: TRBJ2-7
size: -
V: TRBV6-6
D: TRBD2
DNA: TGTGCCAGCAGCCAGGGACTAGCGGGAGCGTACGAGCAGTACTTC
CDR3: CASSQGLAGAYEQYF

J: TRBJ1-2
size: few
V: TRBV5-1
D: -
DNA: TGCGCCAGCAGCTTGGCTTCCGCAGGCCTCTATGGCTACACCTTC
CDR3: CASSLASAGLYGYTF

J: TRBJ2-7
size: -
V: TRBV3-1/TRBV3-2
D: TRBD2
DNA: TGTGCCAGCAGTAATGGACTAGCGGTCTCCTACGAGCAGTACTTC
CDR3: CASSNGLAVSYEQYF

J: TRBJ1-2
size: -
V: TRBV6-5
D: TRBD1
DNA: TGTGCCAGCACCTCGACAGGGCCTTCGAACTATGGCTACACCTTC
CDR3: CASTSTGPSNYGYTF

J: TRBJ2-1
size: -
V: TRBV29-1
D: TRBD2
DNA: TGCAGCGTTGAGGGGACTAGCGGGAGGGCCTCCTACAATGAGCAGTTCTTC
CDR3: CSVEGTSGRASYNEQFF

J: TRBJ1-1
size: once
V: TRBV28
D: TRBD1
DNA: TGTGCCAGCAGATCGCTGACAGGGGCCTCAGTGAACACTGAAGCTTTCTTT
CDR3: CASRSLTGASVNTEAFF

J: TRBJ1-5
size: -
V: TRBV28
D: -
DNA: TGTGCCAGCGGACCCGACAGGAACAATCAGCCCCAGCATTTT
CDR3: CASGPDRNNQPQHF

J: TRBJ1-1
size: -
V: TRBV6-5
D: -
DNA: TGTGCCAGCAGTAAGGAGGTGAACACTGAAGCTTTCTTT
CDR3: CASSKEVNTEAFF

J: TRBJ1-6
size: -
V: TRBV14
D: -
DNA: TGTGCCAGCAGTTCCAGGGGCTGGTCGAGTTCACCCCTCCACTTT
CDR3: CASSSRGWSSSPLHF

J: TRBJ1-4
size: -
V: TRBV2
D: -
DNA: TGTGCCAGCAGTGAGCTCACCGGGGAGAATGAAAAACTGTTTTTT
CDR3: CASSELTGENEKLFF

J: TRBJ1-2
size: -
V: TRBV9
D: -
DNA: TGTGCCAGCAGCCCCGGGAGGATAACCAACTATGGCTACACCTTC
CDR3: CASSPGRITNYGYTF

J: TRBJ2-1
size: -
V: TRBV27
D: -
DNA: TGTGCCAGCAGTTTATCCGGCAGGGTCAATGAGCAGTTCTTC
CDR3: CASSLSGRVNEQFF

J: TRBJ1-1
size: -
V: TRBV11-3
D: TRBD1
DNA: TGTGCCAGCAGCTTGACAGGGAAGAACACTGAAGCTTTCTTT
CDR3: CASSLTGKNTEAFF

J: TRBJ2-2
size: -
V: TRBV6-5
D: TRBD1
DNA: TGTGCCAGCACCCGACAGGGAAACACCGGGGAGCTGTTTTTT
CDR3: CASTRQGNTGELFF

J: TRBJ2-2
size: -
V: TRBV6-5
D: TRBD2
DNA: TGTGCCAGCAGTTCCCTTAGCGGGTACACCGGGGAGCTGTTTTTT
CDR3: CASSSLSGYTGELFF

J: TRBJ2-2
size: -
V: TRBV6-4
D: -
DNA: TGTGCCAGCAGTCCGGCCGGGGGTACCTCCTCCGGGGAGCTGTTTTTT
CDR3: CASSPAGGTSSGELFF

J: TRBJ2-5
size: -
V: TRBV2
D: TRBD1
DNA: TGTGCCAGCAGTCACGACAGGGGGGACCAAGAGACCCAGTACTTC
CDR3: CASSHDRGDQETQYF

J: TRBJ2-1
size: once
V: TRBV5-1
D: TRBD2
DNA: TGCGCCAGCAGCTTAAGAACTAGCGGCAATGAACAGTTCTTC
CDR3: CASSLRTSGNEQFF

J: TRBJ2-7
size: -
V: TRBV3-1/TRBV3-2
D: TRBD1
DNA: TGTGCCAGCAGCCCCGACAGGGGAACCTACGAGCAGTACTTC
CDR3: CASSPDRGTYEQYF

J: TRBJ1-6
size: -
V: TRBV28
D: TRBD1
DNA: TGTGCCAGCAGTCCCGGGACAGCCAATTCACCCCTCCACTTT
CDR3: CASSPGTANSPLHF

J: TRBJ2-7
size: -
V: TRBV19
D: TRBD2
DNA: TGTGCCAGTAGCCCGGGGGCGGGAGGCGCCTACGAGCAGTACTTC
CDR3: CASSPGAGGAYEQYF

J: TRBJ1-2
size: -
V: TRBV5-5
D: -
DNA: TGTGCCAGCAGCTTCGATCCCGAAGCGCCGTTTGGCTACACCTTC
CDR3: CASSFDPEAPFGYTF

J: TRBJ2-1
size: -
V: TRBV5-4
D: -
DNA: TGTGCCAGCAGCTTGGGAACTTCCTACAATGAGCAGTTCTTC
CDR3: CASSLGTSYNEQFF

J: TRBJ2-4
size: -
V: TRBV12-5
D: -
DNA: TGTGCTAGTGGTTTGGTACTGGGAGGGGGAGGCATTCAGTACTTC
CDR3: CASGLVLGGGGIQYF

J: TRBJ2-1
size: once
V: TRBV6-5
D: TRBD2
DNA: TGTGCCAGCAGGCCTAGCGGGAATGGTGAGCAGTTCTTC
CDR3: CASRPSGNGEQFF

J: TRBJ2-1
size: -
V: TRBV20-1
D: TRBD2
DNA: TGCAGTGCTAGTCTGCGGGGGATGCCTGGGGACAATGAGCAGTTCTTC
CDR3: CSASLRGMPGDNEQFF

J: TRBJ1-1
size: -
V: TRBV6-6
D: -
DNA: TGTGCCAGCAGTTACGTCCAGGGGCCTGAAGCTTTCTTT
CDR3: CASSYVQGPEAFF

J: TRBJ2-7
size: -
V: TRBV11-2
D: TRBD1
DNA: TGTGCCAGCAGCCCGGCCGGGACAGTCAAATACGAGCAGTACTTC
CDR3: CASSPAGTVKYEQYF

J: TRBJ2-1
size: few
V: TRBV7-9
D: -
DNA: TGTGCCAGCAGCTTAGACCAGGGGTTCAATGAGCAGTTCTTC
CDR3: CASSLDQGFNEQFF

J: TRBJ1-4
size: -
V: TRBV5-1
D: -
DNA: TGCGCCAGCAGCTTGAACGGACCAGGGGATGAAAAACTGTTTTTT
CDR3: CASSLNGPGDEKLFF

J: TRBJ1-5
size: -
V: TRBV6-5
D: -
DNA: TGTGCCAGCAGTAATGGGCCGAATCAGCCCCAGCATTTT
CDR3: CASSNGPNQPQHF

J: TRBJ2-2
size: -
V: TRBV5-1
D: TRBD1
DNA: TGCGCCAGCAGGCGACAGGGGAAAACCGGGGAGCTGTTTTTT
CDR3: CASRRQGKTGELFF

J: TRBJ2-7
size: -
V: TRBV7-8
D: TRBD1
DNA: TGTGCCAGCAGCGTTGGGACAGGGGGCATGGAGCAGTACTTC
CDR3: CASSVGTGGMEQYF

J: TRBJ2-3
size: -
V: TRBV7-2
D: -
DNA: TGTGCCAGCAGCTTAAGGAGCGGGCGAGCCACAGATACGCAGTATTTT
CDR3: CASSLRSGRATDTQYF

J: TRBJ2-7
size: -
V: TRBV5-4
D: -
DNA: TGTGCCAGCAGCTTGGCCGAGGTAGGCTCCTACGAGCAGTACTTC
CDR3: CASSLAEVGSYEQYF